This T cell receptor beta chain was observed in a study of blood T cell repertoires in COVID-19. Study in general: COVID-19 samples, acute and convalescent, were from the United States, Italy and Spain. Sources were T cells, B-cell-depleted T cells, or PBMCs; the material itself was cDNA or gDNA.

The CDR3 is 13 amino acids. Per the germline V gene, CDR1 is SGHTA and CDR2 is FQGNSA. The V segment lost 2 bases and the J segment 11 bases; nucleotides outside the gene matches: 8. In the original processing: How many nucleated cells were present was estimated from reference gene primer amplification. Profiling relied on immunoSEQ multiplex PCR, and the TCRdb table lists in-frame clones only, not all of them. V, J and clone size reflect that table, while D and trimming were determined from the DNA. The data show about 140,000 clones, about 83% seen once. This chain uses TRBV7-2 with TRBJ2-7; TRBD2 matches at 8 bases. The TCR comes from a woman aged 40-49 years with acute or convalescent COVID-19. What was sequenced was peripheral blood. CDR3: CASSLIPRGGEYF. Written as DNA, the CDR3 is TGTGCCAGCAGCTTAATCCCCCGGGGGGGGGAGTACTTC.